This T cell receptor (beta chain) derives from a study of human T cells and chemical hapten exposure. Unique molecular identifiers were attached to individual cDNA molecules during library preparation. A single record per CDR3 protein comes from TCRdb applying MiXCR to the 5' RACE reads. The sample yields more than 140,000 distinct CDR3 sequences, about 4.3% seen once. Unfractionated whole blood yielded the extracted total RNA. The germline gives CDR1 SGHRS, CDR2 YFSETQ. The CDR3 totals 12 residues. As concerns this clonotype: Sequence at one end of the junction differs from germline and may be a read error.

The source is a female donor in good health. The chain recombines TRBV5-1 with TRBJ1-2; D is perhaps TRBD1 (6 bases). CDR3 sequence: CASSSQGRVLAF. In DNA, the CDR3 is TGCGCCAGCAGCTCACAGGGTAGAGTTCTCGCCTTC.